This T cell receptor beta chain was captured by sequencing in a study of T cell responses to AZD1222 COVID-19 vaccine. The germline gives CDR1 LNHDA, CDR2 SQIVND (reference sequence). CDR3 length: 15 amino acids. J gave up 6 bases and V 5 bases, and 9 bases lay outside the gene matches. Pooling of second doses given at about 4 or about 12 weeks was done. Produced via immunoSEQ multiplex PCR; TCRdb's table is partial and in-frame only. The sample carries 150,000 to 200,000 clones, around 88% recorded once. The source was peripheral blood, collected 28 days after the second AZD1222 dose. The sequence derives from an adult who received the AZD1222 COVID-19 vaccine. V and J are TRBV19 and TRBJ2-1; 8 bases are a match to TRBD2. CDR3 region: CASSPLRGGRNEQFF. DNA for the CDR3: TGTGCCAGTAGTCCTCTCCGGGGGGGCCGCAATGAGCAGTTCTTC.